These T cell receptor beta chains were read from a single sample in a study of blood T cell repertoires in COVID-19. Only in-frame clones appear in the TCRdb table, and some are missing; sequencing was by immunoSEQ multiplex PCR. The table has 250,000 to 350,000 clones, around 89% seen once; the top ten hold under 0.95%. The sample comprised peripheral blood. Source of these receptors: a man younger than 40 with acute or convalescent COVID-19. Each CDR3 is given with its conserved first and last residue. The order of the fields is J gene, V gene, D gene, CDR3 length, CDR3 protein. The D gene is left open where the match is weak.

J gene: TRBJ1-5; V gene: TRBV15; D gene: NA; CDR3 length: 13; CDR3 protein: CATSRVRDQPQHF
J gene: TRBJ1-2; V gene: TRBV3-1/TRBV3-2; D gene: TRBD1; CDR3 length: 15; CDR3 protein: CASSQGTGLAFGYTF
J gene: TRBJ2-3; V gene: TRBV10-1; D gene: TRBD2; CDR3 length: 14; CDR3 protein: CASSLAGAEDTQYF
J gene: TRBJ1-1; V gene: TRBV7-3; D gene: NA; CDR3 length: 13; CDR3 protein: CASTPGPRAEAFF
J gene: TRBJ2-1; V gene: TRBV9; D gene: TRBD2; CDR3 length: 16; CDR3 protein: CASSVDHLAGGHEQFF
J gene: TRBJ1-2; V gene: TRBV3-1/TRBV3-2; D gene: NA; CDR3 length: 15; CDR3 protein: CASSQDPTAGYGYTF
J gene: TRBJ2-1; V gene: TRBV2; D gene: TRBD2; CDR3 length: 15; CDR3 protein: CASYGGSRSYNEQFF
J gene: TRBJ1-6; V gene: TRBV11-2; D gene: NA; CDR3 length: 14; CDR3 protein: CASSLDRSSSPLHF
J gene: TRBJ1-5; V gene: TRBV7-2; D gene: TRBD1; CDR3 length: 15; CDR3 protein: CASSLGTGGNQPQHF
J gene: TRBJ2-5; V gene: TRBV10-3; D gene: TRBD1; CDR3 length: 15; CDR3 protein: CAISAASDRQETQYF
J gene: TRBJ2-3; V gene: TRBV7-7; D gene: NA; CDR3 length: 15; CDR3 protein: CASSLGGLITDTQYF
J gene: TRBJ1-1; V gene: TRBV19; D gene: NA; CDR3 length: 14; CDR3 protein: CASSQQELNTEAFF
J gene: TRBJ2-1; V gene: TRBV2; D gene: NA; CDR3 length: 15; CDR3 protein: CASRIEITGTNEQFF
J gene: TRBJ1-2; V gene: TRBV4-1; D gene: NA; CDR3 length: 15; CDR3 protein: CASSQGQTASYGYTF
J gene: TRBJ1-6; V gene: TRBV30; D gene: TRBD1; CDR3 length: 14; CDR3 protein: CAWSWDRETSPLHF
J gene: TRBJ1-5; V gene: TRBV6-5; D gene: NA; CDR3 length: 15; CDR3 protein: CASTNPQAGNQPQHF
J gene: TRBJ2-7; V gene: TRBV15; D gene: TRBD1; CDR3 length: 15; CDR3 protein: CATSRTGQPTYEQYF
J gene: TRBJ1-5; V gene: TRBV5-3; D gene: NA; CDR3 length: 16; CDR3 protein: CARSPPPDRPNQPQHF
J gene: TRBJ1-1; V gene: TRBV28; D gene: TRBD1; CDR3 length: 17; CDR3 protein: CASSPSLGQGWNTEAFF
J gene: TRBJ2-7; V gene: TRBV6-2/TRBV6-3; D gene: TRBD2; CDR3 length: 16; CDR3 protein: CASSPRGSGSHYEQYF
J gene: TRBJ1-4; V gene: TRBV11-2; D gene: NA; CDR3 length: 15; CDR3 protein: CASSLYTGGSEKLFF
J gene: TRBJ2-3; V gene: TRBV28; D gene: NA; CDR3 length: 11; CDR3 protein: CASSLRYTQYF
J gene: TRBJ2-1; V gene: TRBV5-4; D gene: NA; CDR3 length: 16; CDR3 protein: CASSLILTSSYNEQFF
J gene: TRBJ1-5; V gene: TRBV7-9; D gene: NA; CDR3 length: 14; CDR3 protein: CASSARSGNQPQHF
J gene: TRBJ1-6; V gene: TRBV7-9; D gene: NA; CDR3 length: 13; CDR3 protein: CASSFMENSPLHF
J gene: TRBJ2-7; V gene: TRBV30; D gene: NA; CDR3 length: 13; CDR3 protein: CAWDPGRTYEQYF
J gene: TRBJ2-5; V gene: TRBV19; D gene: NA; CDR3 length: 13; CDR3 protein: CASRRTAQETQYF
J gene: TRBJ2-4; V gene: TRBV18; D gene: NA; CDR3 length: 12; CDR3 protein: CASSDQRDIQYF
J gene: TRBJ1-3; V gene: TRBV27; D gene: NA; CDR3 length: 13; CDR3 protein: CASRQGRGNTIYF
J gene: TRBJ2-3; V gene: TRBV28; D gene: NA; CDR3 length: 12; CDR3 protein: CASTGTTDTQYF
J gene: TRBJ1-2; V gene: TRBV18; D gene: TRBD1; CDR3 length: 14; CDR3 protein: CASRPGTGYYGYTF
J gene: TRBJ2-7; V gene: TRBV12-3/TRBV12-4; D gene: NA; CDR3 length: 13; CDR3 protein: CASSRDSPDEQYF
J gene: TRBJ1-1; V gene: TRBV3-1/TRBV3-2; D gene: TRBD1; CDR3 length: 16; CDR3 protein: CASSLYDPGQGDEAFF
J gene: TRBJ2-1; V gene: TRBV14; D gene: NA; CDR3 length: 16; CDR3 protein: CASSLAGRGSYNEQFF
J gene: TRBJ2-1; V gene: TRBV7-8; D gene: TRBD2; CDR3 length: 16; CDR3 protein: CASSSYIAGRINEQFF
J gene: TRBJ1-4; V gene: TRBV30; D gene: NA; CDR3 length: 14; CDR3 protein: CAWSGGPANEKLFF
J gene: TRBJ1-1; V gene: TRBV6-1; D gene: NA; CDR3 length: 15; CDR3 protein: CASSENRVRNTEAFF
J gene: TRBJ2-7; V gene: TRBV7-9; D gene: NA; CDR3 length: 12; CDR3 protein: CASSPGAYEQYF
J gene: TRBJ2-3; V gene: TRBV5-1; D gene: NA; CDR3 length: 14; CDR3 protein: CASSFRTGIDTQYF
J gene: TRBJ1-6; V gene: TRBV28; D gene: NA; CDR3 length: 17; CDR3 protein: CASSSRTPGVRNSPLHF
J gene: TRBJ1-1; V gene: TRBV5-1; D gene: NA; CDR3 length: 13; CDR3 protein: CASSSRGGTEAFF
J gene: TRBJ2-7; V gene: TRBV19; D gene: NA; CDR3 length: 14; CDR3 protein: CASSIDLSRYEQYF
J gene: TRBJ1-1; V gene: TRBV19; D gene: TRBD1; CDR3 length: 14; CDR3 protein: CASSDQGAVTEAFF
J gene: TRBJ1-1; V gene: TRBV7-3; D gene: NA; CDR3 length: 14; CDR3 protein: CASSKESVATEAFF
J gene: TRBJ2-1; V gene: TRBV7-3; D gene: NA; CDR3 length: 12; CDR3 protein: CASSSSLNEQFF
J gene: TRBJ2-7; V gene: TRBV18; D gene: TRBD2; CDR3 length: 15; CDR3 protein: CASSQGLADPYEQYF
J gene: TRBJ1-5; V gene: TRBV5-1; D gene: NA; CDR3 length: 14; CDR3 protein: CASSLSGYNQPQHF
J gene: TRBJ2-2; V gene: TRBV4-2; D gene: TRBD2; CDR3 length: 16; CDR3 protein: CASRPSGSSDTGELFF
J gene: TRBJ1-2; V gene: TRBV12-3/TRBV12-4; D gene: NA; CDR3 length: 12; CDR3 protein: CASSFINYGYTF
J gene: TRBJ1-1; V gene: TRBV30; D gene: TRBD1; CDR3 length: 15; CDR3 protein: CACSETGQGATEAFF
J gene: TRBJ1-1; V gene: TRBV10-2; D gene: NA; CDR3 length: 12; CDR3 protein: CASGTRNTEAFF